This TCR beta chain came from a study of blood T cell repertoires in COVID-19 (dated by TCRdb to about 2020). About the study as a whole: The collaborator samples originated in the United States, Italy and Spain and spanned the acute and convalescent phases of COVID-19. Nearly every sample came with metadata listing a de-identified subject ID, COVID-19 status, age in years and sex. Where HLA class I and class II types were available, the types were taken from metadata supplied by the sample provider, not from assay-based typing. A freely available public database, intended as a resource for researchers studying the immune response to SARS-CoV-2, is where the repertoires were released. The prospective study material was composed of cDNA or gDNA derived from T cells, B-cell-depleted T cells, or PBMCs. The samples were drawn from two sources: the first 160 participants of the ongoing ImmuneRACE study, and 1,254 subjects contributed by 6 global collaborators. Deeply sampled blood TCRbeta repertoires from subjects exposed to, actively infected with, or recovered from COVID-19 were included in the dataset.

Taken from the germline V gene, the CDR1 and CDR2 loops are MDHEN and SYDVKM. V drops 6 bases and J drops 7 bases, leaving 10 bases in between. Spanning cysteine to phenylalanine, the CDR3 consists of 12 amino acids. Kept here is only the CDR3 DNA, which spans 36 bases and is read in frame from base 1. With respect to this clone: Its recognized antigen is unknown. Qualities for individual bases were not recorded, and no much larger clone is one base off.

The investigation overall reported the following: The amount of clinical and demographic metadata varied by source and participant and was provided uncurated.

Each collaborating institution followed its own protocols to collect whole blood in K2EDTA tubes. Collaborator samples were shipped for TCRbeta analysis as frozen whole blood, isolated PBMCs, or DNA extracted from either sample type. The immunoSEQ Assay, a bias-controlled multiplex PCR, was used to amplify TCRbeta CDR3 regions from genomic DNA. The source study handled its data this way. The number of nucleated cells in each sample was estimated from the amplification of reference gene primers within the assay. To quantify the absolute abundance of each unique TCRbeta CDR3 rearrangement, sequence reads were collapsed and filtered. Productive Simpson clonality was computed per sample as the square root of Simpson's diversity index over productive rearrangements. In its TCRdb copy, this immuneACCESS table keeps in-frame sequences only and misses some clones. Where compared with another copy, unresolved V genes explain less than half of these, and the others have no known cause. The V and J calls and clone size were taken over from that table, and D and trimming were inferred from the DNA. This sample lists tens of thousands of clones; roughly four fifths were detected once. Together, the top ten hold approximately 1.9% of the sample.

This TCR was sampled from a woman aged 60-75 years with acute or convalescent COVID-19. The chain uses TRBV28 and TRBJ1-3; the D segment cannot be called with confidence. Sequenced sample: peripheral blood. The CDR3 corresponds to CASRATTNTIYF. The bases read TGTGCCAGCAGGGCCACTACGAACACCATATATTTT. Full variable domain (CDR3 extended with the reference TRBV28 and TRBJ1-3 proteins): DVKVTQSSRYLVKRTGEKVFLECVQDMDHENMFWYRQDPGLGLRLIYFSYDVKMKEKGDIPEGYSVSREKKERFSLILESASTNQTSMYLCASRATTNTIYFGEGSWLTVV.